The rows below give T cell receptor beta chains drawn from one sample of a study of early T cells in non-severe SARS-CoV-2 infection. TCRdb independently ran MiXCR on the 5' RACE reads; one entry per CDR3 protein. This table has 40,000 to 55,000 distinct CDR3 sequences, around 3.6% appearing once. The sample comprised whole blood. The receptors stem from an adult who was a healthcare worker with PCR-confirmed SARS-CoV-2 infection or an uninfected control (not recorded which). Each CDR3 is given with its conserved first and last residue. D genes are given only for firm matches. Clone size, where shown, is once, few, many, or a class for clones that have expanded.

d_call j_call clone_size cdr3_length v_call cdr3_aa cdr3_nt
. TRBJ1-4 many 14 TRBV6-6 CASSLSLDGEKLFF TGTGCCAGCAGTTTAAGCCTGGATGGGGAAAAACTGTTTTTT
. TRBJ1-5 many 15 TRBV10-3 CAIRWGQGSNQPQHF TGTGCCATCAGGTGGGGACAAGGAAGCAATCAGCCCCAGCATTTT
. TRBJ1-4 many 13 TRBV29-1 CSVARQVGEKLFF TGCAGCGTTGCACGCCAGGTGGGAGAAAAACTGTTTTTT
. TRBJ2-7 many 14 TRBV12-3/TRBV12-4 CASSLEPNWGEQYF TGTGCCAGCAGTTTAGAGCCCAACTGGGGCGAGCAGTACTTC
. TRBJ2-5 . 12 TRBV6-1 CASSEARETQYF TGTGCCAGCAGTGAAGCGCGGGAGACCCAGTACTTC
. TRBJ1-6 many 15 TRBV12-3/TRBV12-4 CASSRSVSGYSPLHF TGTGCCAGCAGTCGCTCCGTCTCGGGTTATTCACCCCTCCACTTT
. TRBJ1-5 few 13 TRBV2 CASSGLPGQPQHF TGTGCCAGCAGTGGCCTCCCGGGGCAGCCCCAGCATTTT
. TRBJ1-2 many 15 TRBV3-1 CASSQDSRGLYGYTF TGTGCCAGCAGCCAAGACAGCAGGGGCCTCTATGGCTACACCTTC
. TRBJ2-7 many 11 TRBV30 CAWTLSYEQYF TGTGCCTGGACCCTATCTTACGAGCAGTACTTC
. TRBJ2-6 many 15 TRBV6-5 CASSYASSGANVLTF TGTGCCAGCAGTTACGCAAGCTCTGGGGCCAACGTCCTGACTTTC
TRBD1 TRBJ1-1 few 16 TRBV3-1 CASSQEGYRGNTEAFF TGTGCCAGCAGCCAAGAAGGGTACAGGGGGAACACTGAAGCTTTCTTT
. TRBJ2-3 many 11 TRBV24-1 CATRERDTQYF TGTGCCACCAGAGAAAGGGATACGCAGTATTTT
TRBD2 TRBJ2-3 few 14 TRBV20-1 CSARAGGRADTQYF TGCAGTGCTAGAGCCGGCGGGAGGGCAGATACGCAGTATTTT
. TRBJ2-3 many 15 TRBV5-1 CASSLDWGRADTQYF TGCGCCAGCAGCTTGGATTGGGGCCGAGCAGATACGCAGTATTTT
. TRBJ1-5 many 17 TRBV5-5 CASSQSMSGYENQPQHF TGTGCCAGCAGCCAATCAATGTCAGGGTACGAAAATCAGCCCCAGCATTTT
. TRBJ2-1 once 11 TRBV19 CASSDFNEQFF TGTGCCAGTAGCGACTTCAATGAGCAGTTCTTC
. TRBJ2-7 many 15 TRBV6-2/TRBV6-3 CASSYGPSEAYEQYF TGTGCCAGCAGTTACGGTCCTAGCGAGGCCTACGAGCAGTACTTC
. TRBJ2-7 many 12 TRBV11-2 CASSRLGYEQYF TGTGCCAGCAGCCGGTTGGGCTACGAGCAGTACTTC
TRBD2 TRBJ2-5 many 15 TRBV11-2 CASSLGGSVKETQYF TGTGCCAGCAGCTTAGGCGGGAGTGTAAAGGAGACCCAGTACTTC
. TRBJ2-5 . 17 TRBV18 CVTAEGSAGAHQETQYF TGTGTCACTGCTGAGGGATCTGCCGGGGCGCACCAAGAGACCCAGTACTTC
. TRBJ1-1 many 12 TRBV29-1 CSVDPSNTEAFF TGCAGCGTTGATCCCAGTAACACTGAAGCTTTCTTT
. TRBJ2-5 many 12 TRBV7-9 CASSFRDKTQYF TGTGCCAGCAGCTTCAGGGACAAGACCCAGTACTTC
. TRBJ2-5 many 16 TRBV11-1 CASSPSWTLREETQYF TGTGCCAGCAGCCCTAGTTGGACTCTAAGGGAAGAGACCCAGTACTTC
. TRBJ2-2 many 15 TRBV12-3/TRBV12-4 CASSPPRERGGELFF TGTGCCAGCAGCCCGCCTAGGGAACGGGGCGGGGAGCTGTTTTTT
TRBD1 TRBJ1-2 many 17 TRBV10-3 CAISESPDRGGSYGYTF TGTGCCATCAGTGAGTCCCCGGACAGGGGCGGTAGCTATGGCTACACCTTC
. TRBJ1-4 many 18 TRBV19 CASSILDRSRNTNEKLFF TGTGCCAGTAGTATTTTGGACCGGTCACGGAATACTAATGAAAAACTGTTTTTT
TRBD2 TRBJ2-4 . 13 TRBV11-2 CASSMIGRDIQYF TGTGCCAGCAGCATGATTGGGAGGGACATTCAGTACTTC
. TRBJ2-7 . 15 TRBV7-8 CASSLEAGGHYEQYF TGTGCCAGCAGCTTAGAGGCAGGGGGGCACTACGAGCAGTACTTC
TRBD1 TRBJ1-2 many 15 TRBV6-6 CASSYSTRTGDGYTF TGTGCCAGCAGTTACTCGACGAGGACAGGGGATGGCTACACCTTC
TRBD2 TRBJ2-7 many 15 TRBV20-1 CSALTTTAGAYEQYF TGCAGTGCCTTAACCACTACCGCGGGAGCGTACGAGCAGTACTTC
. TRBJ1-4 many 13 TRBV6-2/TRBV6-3 CASRTSRREKLFF TGTGCCAGCAGAACTTCCCGCCGAGAAAAACTGTTTTTT
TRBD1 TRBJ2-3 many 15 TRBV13 CASSRATGVTDTQYF TGTGCCAGCAGCAGGGCCACAGGGGTCACAGATACGCAGTATTTT
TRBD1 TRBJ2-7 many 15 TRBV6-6 CASSLTGVGSYEQYF TGTGCCAGCAGTCTTACAGGGGTTGGGTCCTACGAGCAGTACTTC
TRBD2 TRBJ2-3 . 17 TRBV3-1 CASSQVGISSGGEAQYF TGTGCCAGCAGCCAAGTTGGAATTTCTAGCGGGGGGGAGGCGCAGTATTTT
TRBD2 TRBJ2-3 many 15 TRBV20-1 CSASPTSGSPDTQYF TGCAGTGCTAGCCCGACTAGCGGGAGCCCAGATACGCAGTATTTT
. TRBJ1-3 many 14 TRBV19 CASTRISSGNTIYF TGTGCCAGTACGCGCATATCCTCTGGAAACACCATATATTTT
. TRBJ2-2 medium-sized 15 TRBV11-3 CASSLGRTGAGELFF TGTGCCAGCAGCTTAGGGCGTACGGGAGCCGGGGAGCTGTTTTTT
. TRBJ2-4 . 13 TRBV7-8 CASSDRLKNIQYF TGTGCCAGCAGCGATCGGCTCAAAAACATTCAGTACTTC
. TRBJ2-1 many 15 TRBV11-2 CASSLGRGGANEQFF TGTGCCAGCAGCTTAGGACGAGGGGGTGCAAATGAGCAGTTCTTC
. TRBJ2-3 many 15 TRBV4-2 CASSQVLSSMGTQYF TGTGCCAGCAGCCAAGTTCTTAGTTCCATGGGTACGCAGTATTTT
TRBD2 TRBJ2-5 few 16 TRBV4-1 CASSQNPSGTQETQYF TGCGCCAGCAGCCAAAACCCTAGCGGGACTCAAGAGACCCAGTACTTC
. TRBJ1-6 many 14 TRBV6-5 CASSRLTYNSPLHF TGTGCCAGCAGTCGTTTAACCTATAATTCACCCCTCCACTTT